This T cell receptor (beta chain) was found in a study of blood T cell repertoires in COVID-19. Study at large: Acute-phase and convalescent COVID-19 samples originated in the United States, Italy and Spain. Sample material is recorded as cDNA or gDNA derived from T cells, B-cell-depleted T cells, or PBMCs.

In the original workflow: Cell counts per sample came from amplifying reference gene primers. Only in-frame clones appear in the TCRdb table, and some are missing; sequencing was by immunoSEQ multiplex PCR. That table gives V, J and clone size, and the DNA gave D and trimming. The sample has about 150,000 clones, almost 80% seen once. The CDR3 spans 15 residues. The germline CDR1 and CDR2 sequences are LNHDA and SQIVND (reference sequence). The junction had 8 bases not matched to a gene; V was cut back by 1 base and J by 9 bases. The receptor was derived from a man in his fifties or sixties with active or convalescent COVID-19. V and J are TRBV19 and TRBJ2-5; 10 positions agree with TRBD1. Sequencing was carried out using peripheral blood. CDR3 sequence: CASSIGGQGLWAQYF. The CDR3 coding sequence is TGTGCCAGTAGTATAGGGGGACAGGGGCTTTGGGCCCAGTACTTC.